The sequence of this T cell receptor beta chain was determined in a study of CD8 T cells in ankylosing spondylitis. The study, taken as a whole, reports: It was reported that disease-linked clones were significantly enriched in matched ankylosing spondylitis synovial fluid. Past studies reported some motif variants in reactive arthritis synovial fluid and blood. The study identified a TCR beta motif of about eight highly homologous variants that appeared characteristic of ankylosing spondylitis blood.

Note on this clonotype: Its matching antigen is unknown.

Unmatched junction bases numbered 12, after V lost 8 bases and J lost 6 bases. In germline, CDR1 is SGHRS, CDR2 YFSETQ. The CDR3 contains 15 residues. Quantitative 5'-RACE with molecular barcodes generated TCR beta libraries. TCRdb re-called the 5' RACE reads through MiXCR, storing one row per CDR3 protein. This table holds approximately 140,000 distinct CDR3 sequences, roughly 8% found once. This TCR came from a male donor with ankylosing spondylitis. The chain employs TRBV5-1 and TRBJ2-7; TRBD2 matches 12 bases. The sample comprised synovial fluid, either unsorted or a sorted T cell fraction (not recorded which). CDR3 sequence reads: CASSLIGLAGSEQYF. Here the CDR3 DNA reads TGCGCCAGTTCCCTTATTGGACTAGCGGGAAGCGAGCAGTACTTC.